What follows is one T cell receptor beta chain and its context. Which antigen it targets is not known. No base quality information exists; no much larger clone differs at one position. This sample stems from a study of T cells in tuberculosis (dated by TCRdb to 2016 to 2018). Concerning the study at large: In the study, CD1B tetramers and high-throughput TCR immunosequencing were combined to characterize T cells specific for the mycobacterial lipid antigen glucose monomycolate (GMM). In a South African clinical cohort, IGRA-negative adolescents, IGRA-positive adolescents with latent tuberculosis and adults with active tuberculosis were compared, with under eleven people in each group.

TCR libraries were generated with the immunoSEQ multiplex PCR assay, using TCR-beta and/or TCR-alpha/delta assays for each sample. The Illumina high-throughput platform was used to sequence the amplified TCR libraries. Per the source publication's procedure: Clustering and dimensionality reduction relied on pairwise TCRdist distances among GMM-specific receptors from T cells that were either sorted ex vivo or expanded in vitro. Each clinical repertoire was scored by mean NN-distance, the average TCRdist to the nearest 10% of tetramer-positive reference sequences. GEM TCR motif frequency was calculated as the fraction of unique TCRs that matched known GEM sequences in V/J usage and CDR3 length. Linear discriminant analysis with leave-one-out cross-validation, implemented in scikit-learn, was used to classify active tuberculosis. In its TCRdb copy, this immuneACCESS table keeps in-frame sequences only and misses some clones. Where compared with another copy, unresolved V genes explain less than half of these, and the others have no known cause. Clonal size and the V and J genes are those of that table, whereas D and trimming came from the DNA. For this sample the table gives about 43,000 clones, of which 95% were detected only once. 3.6% of the sample is taken by the ten largest.

For CDR1 and CDR2, the germline V gene lists SGHRS and YFSETQ. V is reduced by 7 bases and J by 5 bases, leaving a spacing of 18 bases between them. From the cysteine through the phenylalanine, the CDR3 covers 15 amino acids. Of all the DNA, just the CDR3 is kept, 45 bases in frame from base 1. Broad study findings and their caveats: Clinical samples were selected based on the availability of cryopreserved specimens, with adults included as active tuberculosis cases and adolescents included as controls. A classifier using the diverse GMM-specific repertoire reached approximately 89% accuracy (AUROC 0.85 to 0.9), compared with about 63% accuracy using GEM motif frequencies. Compared with IGRA-negative controls, TCR-alpha repertoires from active tuberculosis had smaller mean NN-distances to GMM-specific TCRs, which suggests that these TCRs underwent clonal expansion. The smaller NN-distances in active tuberculosis patients were driven in part by shorter CDR3-alpha lengths, while the difference seen for TCR-beta was not statistically significant.

At study entry, a tuberculin skin test and the QuantiFERON-TB GOLD In-Tube IGRA were used to screen adolescents for latent tuberculosis infection. Immunosequencing was performed on unsorted cryopreserved PBMC, with around 100,000 T cells per clinical donor covered on average. Eleven high schools in the Worcester region of the Western Cape, South Africa, served as enrollment sites for adolescents aged 12 to 18 years. About 10 M. tuberculosis-infected and roughly ten uninfected adolescents were selected with matching for age and sex. PBMC from adolescents were isolated by density centrifugation from freshly drawn heparinized blood and were then cryopreserved.

The rearrangement combines TRBV5-1 with TRBJ2-2; the D gene is perhaps TRBD2, from 5 matching bases. This sequence originates from a donor between 10 and 29 years old with latent tuberculosis or without tuberculosis infection. Specimen: PBMCs. The DNA sequence follows: TGCGCCAGCTACCGGTCCGCCGGAGGAACCGGGGAGCTGTTTTTT. This sequence encodes CASYRSAGGTGELFF.